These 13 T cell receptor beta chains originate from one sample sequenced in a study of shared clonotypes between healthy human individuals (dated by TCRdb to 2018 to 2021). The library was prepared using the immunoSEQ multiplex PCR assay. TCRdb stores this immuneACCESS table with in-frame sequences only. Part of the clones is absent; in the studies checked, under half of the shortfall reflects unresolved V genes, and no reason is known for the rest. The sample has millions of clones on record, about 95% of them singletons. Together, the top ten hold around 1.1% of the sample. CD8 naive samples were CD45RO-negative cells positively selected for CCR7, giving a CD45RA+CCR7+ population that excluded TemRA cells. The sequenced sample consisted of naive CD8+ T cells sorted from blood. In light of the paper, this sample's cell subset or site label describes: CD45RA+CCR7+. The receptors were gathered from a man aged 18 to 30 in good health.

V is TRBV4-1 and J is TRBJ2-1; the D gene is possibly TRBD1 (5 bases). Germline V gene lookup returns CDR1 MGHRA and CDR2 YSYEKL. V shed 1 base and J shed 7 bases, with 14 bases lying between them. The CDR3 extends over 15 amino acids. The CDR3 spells CASSQGPGLENEQFF. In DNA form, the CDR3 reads TGCGCCAGCAGCCAAGGTCCAGGGTTGGAGAATGAGCAGTTCTTC.

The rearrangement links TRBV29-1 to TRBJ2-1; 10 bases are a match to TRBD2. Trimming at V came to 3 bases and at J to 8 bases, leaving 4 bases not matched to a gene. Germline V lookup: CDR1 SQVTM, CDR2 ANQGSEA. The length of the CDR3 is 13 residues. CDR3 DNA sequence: TGCAGCGTTGATCTCCTAGCGGGAGATGAGCAGTTCTTC. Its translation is CSVDLLAGDEQFF.

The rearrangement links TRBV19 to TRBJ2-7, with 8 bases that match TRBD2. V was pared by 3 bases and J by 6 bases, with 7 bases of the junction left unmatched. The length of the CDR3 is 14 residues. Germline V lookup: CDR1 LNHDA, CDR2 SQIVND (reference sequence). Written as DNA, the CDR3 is TGTGCCAGTAGTATGACGGGAGGGCTGATCGAGCAGTACTTC. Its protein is CASSMTGGLIEQYF.

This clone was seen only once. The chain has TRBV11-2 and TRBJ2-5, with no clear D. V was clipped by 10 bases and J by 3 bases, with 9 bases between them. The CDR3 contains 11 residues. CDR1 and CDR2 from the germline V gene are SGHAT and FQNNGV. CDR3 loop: CATSGEETQYF. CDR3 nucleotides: TGTGCCACCTCTGGAGAAGAGACCCAGTACTTC.

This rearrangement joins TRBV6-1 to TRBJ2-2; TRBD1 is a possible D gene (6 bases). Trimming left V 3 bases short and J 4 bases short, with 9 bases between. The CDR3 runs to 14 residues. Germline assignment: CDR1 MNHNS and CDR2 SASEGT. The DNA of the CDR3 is TGTGCCAGCAGTGAGGGACATTTCACCGGGGAGCTGTTTTTT. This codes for CASSEGHFTGELFF.

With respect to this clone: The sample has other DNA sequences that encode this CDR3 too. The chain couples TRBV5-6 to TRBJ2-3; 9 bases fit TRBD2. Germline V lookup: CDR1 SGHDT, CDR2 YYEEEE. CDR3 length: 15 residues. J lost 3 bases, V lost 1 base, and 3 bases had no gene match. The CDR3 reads CASSLTSGSTDTQYF. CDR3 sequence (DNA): TGTGCCAGCAGCTTGACTAGCGGGTCTACAGATACGCAGTATTTT.

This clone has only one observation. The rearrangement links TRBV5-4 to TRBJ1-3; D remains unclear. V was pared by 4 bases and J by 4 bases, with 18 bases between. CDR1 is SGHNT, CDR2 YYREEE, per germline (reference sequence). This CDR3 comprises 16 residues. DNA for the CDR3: TGTGCCAGCAGCCCCGGTTTGGCCGAGAGGGGAAACACCATATATTTT. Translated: CASSPGLAERGNTIYF.

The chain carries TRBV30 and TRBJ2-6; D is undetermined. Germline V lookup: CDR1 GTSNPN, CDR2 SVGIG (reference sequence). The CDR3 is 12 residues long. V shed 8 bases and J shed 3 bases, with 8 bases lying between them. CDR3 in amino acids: CATERGANVLTF. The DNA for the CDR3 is TGTGCCACGGAACGTGGGGCCAACGTCCTGACTTTC.

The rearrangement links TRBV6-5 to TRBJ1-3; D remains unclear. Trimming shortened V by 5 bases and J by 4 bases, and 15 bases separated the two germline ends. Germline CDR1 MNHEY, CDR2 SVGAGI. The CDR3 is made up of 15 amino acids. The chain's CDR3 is CASSPTTSPGNTIYF. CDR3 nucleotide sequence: TGTGCCAGCAGTCCGACGACATCGCCCGGAAACACCATATATTTT.

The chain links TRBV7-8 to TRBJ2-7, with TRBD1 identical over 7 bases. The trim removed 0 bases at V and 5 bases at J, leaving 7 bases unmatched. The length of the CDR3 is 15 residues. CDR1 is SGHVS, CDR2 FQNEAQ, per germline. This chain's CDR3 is CASSLAPGTVNEQYF. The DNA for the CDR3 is TGTGCCAGCAGCTTAGCGCCCGGGACAGTCAACGAGCAGTACTTC. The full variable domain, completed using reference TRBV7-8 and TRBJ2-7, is GAGVSQSPRYKVAKRGQDVALRCDPISGHVSLFWYQQALGQGPEFLTYFQNEAQLDKSGLPSDRFFAERPEGSVSTLKIQRTQQEDSAVYLCASSLAPGTVNEQYFGPGTRLTVT.

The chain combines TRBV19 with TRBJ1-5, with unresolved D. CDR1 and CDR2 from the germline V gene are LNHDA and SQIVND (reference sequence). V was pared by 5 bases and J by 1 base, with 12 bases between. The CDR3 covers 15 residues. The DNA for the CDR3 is TGTGCCAGTAGTCCACAGCTTTACAGCAATCAGCCCCAGCATTTT. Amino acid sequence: CASSPQLYSNQPQHF.

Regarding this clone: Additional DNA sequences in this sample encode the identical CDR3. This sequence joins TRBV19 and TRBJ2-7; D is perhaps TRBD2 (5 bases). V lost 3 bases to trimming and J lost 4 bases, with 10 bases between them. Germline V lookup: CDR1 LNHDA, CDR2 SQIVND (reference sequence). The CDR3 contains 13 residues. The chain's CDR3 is CASSIGRGYEQYF. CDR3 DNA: TGTGCCAGTAGTATCGGCCGGGGTTACGAGCAGTACTTC.

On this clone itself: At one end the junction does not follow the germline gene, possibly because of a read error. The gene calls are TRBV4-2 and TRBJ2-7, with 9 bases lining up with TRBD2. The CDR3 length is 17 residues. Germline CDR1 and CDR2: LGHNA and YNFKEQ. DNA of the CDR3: TGTGCCAGCAGTCAAGAGACTAGCGGAGAAATCTCCTACGAGCAGTACTTC. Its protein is CASSQETSGEISYEQYF.